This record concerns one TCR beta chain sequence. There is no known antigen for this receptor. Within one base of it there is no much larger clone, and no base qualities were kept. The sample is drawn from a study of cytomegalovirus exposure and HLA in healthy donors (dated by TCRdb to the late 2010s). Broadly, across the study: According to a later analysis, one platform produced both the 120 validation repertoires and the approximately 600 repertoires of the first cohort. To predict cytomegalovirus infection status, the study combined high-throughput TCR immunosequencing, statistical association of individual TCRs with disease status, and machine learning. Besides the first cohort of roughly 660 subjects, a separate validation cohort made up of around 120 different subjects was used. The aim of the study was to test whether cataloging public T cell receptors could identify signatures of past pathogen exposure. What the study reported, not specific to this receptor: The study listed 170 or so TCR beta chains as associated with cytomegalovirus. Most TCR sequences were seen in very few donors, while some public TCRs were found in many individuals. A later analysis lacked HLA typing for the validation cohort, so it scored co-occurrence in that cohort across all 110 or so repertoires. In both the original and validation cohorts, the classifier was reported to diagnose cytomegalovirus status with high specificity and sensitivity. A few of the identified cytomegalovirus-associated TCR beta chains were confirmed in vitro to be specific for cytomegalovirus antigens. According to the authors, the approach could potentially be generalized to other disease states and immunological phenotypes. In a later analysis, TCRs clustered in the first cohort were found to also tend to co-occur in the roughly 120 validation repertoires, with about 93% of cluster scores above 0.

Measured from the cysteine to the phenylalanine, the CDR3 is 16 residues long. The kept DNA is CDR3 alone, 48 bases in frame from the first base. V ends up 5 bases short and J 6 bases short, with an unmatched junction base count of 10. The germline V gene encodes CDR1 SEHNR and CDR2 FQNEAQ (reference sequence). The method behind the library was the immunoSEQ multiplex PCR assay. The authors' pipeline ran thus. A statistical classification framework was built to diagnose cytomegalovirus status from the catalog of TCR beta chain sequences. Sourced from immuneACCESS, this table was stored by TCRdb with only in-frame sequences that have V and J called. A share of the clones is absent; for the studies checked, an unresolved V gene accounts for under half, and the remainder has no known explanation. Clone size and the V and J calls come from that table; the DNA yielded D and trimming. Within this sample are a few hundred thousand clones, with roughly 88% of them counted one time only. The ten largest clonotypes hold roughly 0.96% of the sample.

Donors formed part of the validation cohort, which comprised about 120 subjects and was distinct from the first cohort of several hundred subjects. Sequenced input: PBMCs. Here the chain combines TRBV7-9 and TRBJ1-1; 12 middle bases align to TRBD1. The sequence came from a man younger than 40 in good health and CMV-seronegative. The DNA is TGTGCCAGCAGCCACTGGGACAGGGGGCAACTGGCTGAAGCTTTCTTT. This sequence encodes CASSHWDRGQLAEAFF.